This TCR beta chain was found in a study of cytomegalovirus exposure and HLA in healthy donors. Study-wide context: There were roughly 120 million unique TCR beta sequences, drawn from 150 million to 200 million T cells, in an earlier analysis.

It was with 60 Vbeta and 13 Jbeta primers that the PCR ran. Clones were read by immunoSEQ multiplex PCR, and TCRdb kept only the in-frame ones, dropping some. The sample has approximately 130,000 clones, approximately 83% seen once. Points from the study as a whole: Indistinguishable V segments such as TRBV6-2 and TRBV6-3 were excluded. In a later analysis, HLA-associated TCR beta chains were more clonally expanded than equally common others. Association of a missense DCLRE1C variant with TCR beta V- and J-gene trimming was reported in a later analysis.

The germline V gene has CDR1 KGHSH and CDR2 LQKENI. This CDR3 comprises 16 residues. Regarding this clone: Its antigen is not identified. The junction shows a germline mismatch at one end, possibly a read error. The same CDR3 arises from other DNA sequences in this sample as well.

J is TRBJ1-1 and V is TRBV18, with 7 positions matching TRBD1. This clonotype was obtained from a girl between 2 and 10 years old in good health and CMV-seronegative. Sequencing was performed on PBMCs. The DNA for the CDR3 is TGCGCCAGCTCACCAAGGACGACAGGGTTCAGCACTGAAGCTTTCTTT. Its translation is CASSPRTTGFSTEAFF.